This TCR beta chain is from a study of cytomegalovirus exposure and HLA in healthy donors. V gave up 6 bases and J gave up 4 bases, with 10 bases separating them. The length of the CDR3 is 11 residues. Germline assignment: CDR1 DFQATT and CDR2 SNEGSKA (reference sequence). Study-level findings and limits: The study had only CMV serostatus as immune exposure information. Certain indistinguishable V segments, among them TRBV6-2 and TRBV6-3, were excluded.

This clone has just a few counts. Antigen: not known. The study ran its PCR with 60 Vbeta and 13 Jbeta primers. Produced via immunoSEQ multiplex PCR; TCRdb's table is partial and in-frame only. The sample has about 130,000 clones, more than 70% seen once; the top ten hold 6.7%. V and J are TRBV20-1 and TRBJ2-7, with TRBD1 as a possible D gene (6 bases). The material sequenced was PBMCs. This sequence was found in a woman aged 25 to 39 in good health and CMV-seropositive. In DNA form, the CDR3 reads TGCAGTGCCCGTCAGGGGTACGAGCAGTACTTC. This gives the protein CSARQGYEQYF.